The rows below give T cell receptor beta chains drawn from one sample of a study of T cell responses to AZD1222 COVID-19 vaccine. The table came from immunoSEQ multiplex PCR; TCRdb's copy has only in-frame clones and leaves some out. The sample lists more than 75,000 clones, nearly 90% occurring once. Specimen: peripheral blood, collected on day 0 of AZD1222 vaccination. Receptors were obtained from an adult in good health. CDR3s include the opening cysteine and the closing phenylalanine or tryptophan. A D gene is named only where the DNA matches it firmly. Clone size is stated in some rows and not others, as once, few, many or a class when expanded.

cdr3_aa: CASSEAGTTNYGYTF
cdr3_nt: TGCGCCAGCAGCGAAGCAGGGACTACTAACTATGGCTACACCTTC
v_call: TRBV4-1
j_call: TRBJ1-2
d_call: NA
clone_size: NA

cdr3_aa: CASSQGTVNTEAFF
cdr3_nt: TGCGCCAGCAGCCAAGGAACAGTGAACACTGAAGCTTTCTTT
v_call: TRBV4-1
j_call: TRBJ1-1
d_call: NA
clone_size: NA

cdr3_aa: CASSLEATSGVYTQYF
cdr3_nt: TGTGCCAGCAGCTTAGAGGCGACTAGCGGGGTGTATACGCAGTATTTT
v_call: TRBV7-6
j_call: TRBJ2-3
d_call: TRBD2
clone_size: NA

cdr3_aa: CASSLAGNMRQETQYF
cdr3_nt: TGTGCCAGCAGCCTAGCGGGAAATATGAGACAAGAGACCCAGTACTTC
v_call: TRBV2
j_call: TRBJ2-5
d_call: TRBD2
clone_size: NA

cdr3_aa: CASSPEGLAFGEQFF
cdr3_nt: TGTGCCAGCAGTCCAGAGGGACTAGCGTTCGGCGAGCAGTTCTTC
v_call: TRBV6-2/TRBV6-3
j_call: TRBJ2-1
d_call: TRBD2
clone_size: NA

cdr3_aa: CASTVQRGRNEQFF
cdr3_nt: TGCGCCAGCACCGTCCAGCGGGGGAGAAATGAGCAGTTCTTC
v_call: TRBV10-2
j_call: TRBJ2-1
d_call: TRBD2
clone_size: once

cdr3_aa: CASSQVPGTGELFF
cdr3_nt: TGTGCCAGCAGCCAGGTCCCGGGCACCGGGGAGCTGTTTTTT
v_call: TRBV11-3
j_call: TRBJ2-2
d_call: NA
clone_size: NA

cdr3_aa: CASSEIGSNQPQHF
cdr3_nt: TGTGCCAGCAGTGAAATAGGGAGCAATCAGCCCCAGCATTTT
v_call: TRBV2
j_call: TRBJ1-5
d_call: NA
clone_size: few

cdr3_aa: CSVEDRSGQGFSYEQYF
cdr3_nt: TGCAGCGTTGAAGATAGGAGTGGGCAGGGCTTTTCCTACGAGCAGTACTTC
v_call: TRBV29-1
j_call: TRBJ2-7
d_call: NA
clone_size: NA

cdr3_aa: CASSPRLGRATEAFF
cdr3_nt: TGTGCCAGCAGCCCCCGTCTAGGCCGGGCGACTGAAGCTTTCTTT
v_call: TRBV13
j_call: TRBJ1-1
d_call: NA
clone_size: few

cdr3_aa: CASSLVTGGTGELFF
cdr3_nt: TGTGCCAGCAGCTTAGTTACAGGGGGCACCGGGGAGCTGTTTTTT
v_call: TRBV7-2
j_call: TRBJ2-2
d_call: TRBD1
clone_size: NA

cdr3_aa: CAWSPPGDRGSYYGYTF
cdr3_nt: TGTGCCTGGAGCCCCCCGGGGGACAGGGGTTCCTACTATGGCTACACCTTC
v_call: TRBV30
j_call: TRBJ1-2
d_call: TRBD1
clone_size: NA

cdr3_aa: CASSLAPGANNEQFF
cdr3_nt: TGCGCCAGCAGCTTGGCCCCAGGGGCAAACAATGAGCAGTTCTTC
v_call: TRBV5-1
j_call: TRBJ2-1
d_call: NA
clone_size: NA